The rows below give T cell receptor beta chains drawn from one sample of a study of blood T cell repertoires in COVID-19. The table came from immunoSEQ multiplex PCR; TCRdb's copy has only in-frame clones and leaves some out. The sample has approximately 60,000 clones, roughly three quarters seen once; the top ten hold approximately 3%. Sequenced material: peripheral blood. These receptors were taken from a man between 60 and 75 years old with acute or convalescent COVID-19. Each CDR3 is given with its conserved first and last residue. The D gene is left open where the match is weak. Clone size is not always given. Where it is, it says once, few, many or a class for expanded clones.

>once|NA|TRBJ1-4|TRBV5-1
TGCGCCAGCAGCCCCGGACAGCGGAATAATGAAAAACTGTTTTTT
CASSPGQRNNEKLFF
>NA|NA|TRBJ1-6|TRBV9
TGTGCCAGCAGGACAGGAGATAATTCACCCCTCCACTTT
CASRTGDNSPLHF
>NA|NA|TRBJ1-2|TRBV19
TGTGCCTCCCAACGTCTATCGGGGGGCTATGGCTACACCTTC
CASQRLSGGYGYTF
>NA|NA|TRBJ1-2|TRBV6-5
TGTGCCAGCAGTTACGCACCTACAGGTCTCTTATATGGCTACACCTTC
CASSYAPTGLLYGYTF
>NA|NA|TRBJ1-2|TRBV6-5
TGTGCCAGCAGTTACAGTCCTGCAGGGGCCTATGGCTACACCTTC
CASSYSPAGAYGYTF
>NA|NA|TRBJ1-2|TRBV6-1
TGTGCCAGCAGTGAACAGTCCTATGGCTACACCTTC
CASSEQSYGYTF
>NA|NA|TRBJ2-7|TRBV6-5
TGTGCCAGCAGTTACTCGATACACCCCTACGAGCAGTACTTC
CASSYSIHPYEQYF
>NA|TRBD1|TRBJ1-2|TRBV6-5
TGTGCCAGCGAGACAGGGGGATTGCTGGGCTACACCTTC
CASETGGLLGYTF
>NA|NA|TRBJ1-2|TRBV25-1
TGTGCCAGCAGTGAATACCAGGGAACCGGCTATGGCTACACCTTC
CASSEYQGTGYGYTF
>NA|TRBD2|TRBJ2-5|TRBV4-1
TGCGCCAGCAGCCAAGGGGGGGGATTCGGGACCCAGTACTTC
CASSQGGGFGTQYF
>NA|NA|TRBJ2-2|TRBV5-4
TGTGCCAGCAGCATGCGACAGGGGAGGGGGACCGGGGAGCTGTTTTTT
CASSMRQGRGTGELFF
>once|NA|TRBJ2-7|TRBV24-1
TGTGCCACCAGTTCGAGCCAGCGCACCGACGAGCAGTACTTC
CATSSSQRTDEQYF
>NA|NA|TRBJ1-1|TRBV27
TGTGCCAGCAGTTTAGGTGCGGGGGTCAACACTGAAGCTTTCTTT
CASSLGAGVNTEAFF
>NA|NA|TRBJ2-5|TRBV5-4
TGTGCCAGCAGCTTGAAAAGCTTCGAGACCCAGTACTTC
CASSLKSFETQYF
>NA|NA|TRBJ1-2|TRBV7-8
TGTGCCAGCAGCTCCAGGGGTCTCTATGGCTACACCTTC
CASSSRGLYGYTF
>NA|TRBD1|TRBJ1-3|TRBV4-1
TGCGCCAGCAGCCAAGATTGGGGGACAGGCCCGCGGAAAAACACCATATATTTT
CASSQDWGTGPRKNTIYF
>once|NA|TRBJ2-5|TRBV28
TGTGCCAGCAGTTTTGGGGCAGGGCGAGAGACCCAGTACTTC
CASSFGAGRETQYF
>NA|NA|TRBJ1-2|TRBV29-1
TGCAGCGTGCGGACAGCTTTTAACTATGGCTACACCTTC
CSVRTAFNYGYTF
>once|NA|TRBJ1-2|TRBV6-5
TGTGCCAGCAGACCTCTGGGGGGAAACTATGGCTACACCTTC
CASRPLGGNYGYTF
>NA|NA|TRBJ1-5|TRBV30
TGTGCCTGGAGTGTCGGGGGGACCGCCGATCAGCCCCAGCATTTT
CAWSVGGTADQPQHF
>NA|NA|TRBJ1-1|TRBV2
TGTGCCAGCAGTGAATCGGTGGACACTGAAGCTTTCTTT
CASSESVDTEAFF
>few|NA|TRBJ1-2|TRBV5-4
TGTGCCAGCAGCCCTTGGACAGAGGGCTACACCTTC
CASSPWTEGYTF
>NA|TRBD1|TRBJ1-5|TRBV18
TGTGCCAGCTCACCTGACAGGGGAGGGATCGATCAGCCCCAGCATTTT
CASSPDRGGIDQPQHF
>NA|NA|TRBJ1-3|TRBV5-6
TGTGCCAGCAGCTTGGTAGACAGCGACTCTGGAAACACCATATATTTT
CASSLVDSDSGNTIYF
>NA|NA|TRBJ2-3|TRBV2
TGTGCCATCTCACAACAGGGTAGGGATACGCAGTATTTT
CAISQQGRDTQYF
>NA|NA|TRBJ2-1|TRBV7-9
TGTGCCAGCAGCTTAAACGGGGACAATGAGCAGTTCTTC
CASSLNGDNEQFF
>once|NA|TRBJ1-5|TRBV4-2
TGTGCCAGCAGCCAAGACGAGGGTAGCAATCAGCCCCAGCATTTT
CASSQDEGSNQPQHF
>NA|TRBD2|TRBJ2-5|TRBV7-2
TGTGCCAGCAGCGCGGGGGGTACCCAAGAGACCCAGTACTTC
CASSAGGTQETQYF
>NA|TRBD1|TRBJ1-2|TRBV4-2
TGTGCCAGCAGCCAAGGGGATTTACAGGGGGACTATGGCTACACCTTC
CASSQGDLQGDYGYTF
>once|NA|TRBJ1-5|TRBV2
TGTGCCAGCAGTCCCGTTAATAGCAATCAGCCCCAGCATTTT
CASSPVNSNQPQHF
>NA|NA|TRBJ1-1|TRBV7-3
TGTGCCAGCAGCTTACAGGGTGGTGAAGCTTTCTTT
CASSLQGGEAFF
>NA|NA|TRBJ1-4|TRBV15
TGTGCCACCAGGAAGGGGCAGCTGGAAGAAAAACTGTTTTTT
CATRKGQLEEKLFF
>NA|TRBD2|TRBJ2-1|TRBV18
TGTGCCAGCTCACCAACCGGACTAGCGGGGAGGAAAAGGTACAATGAGCAGTTCTTC
CASSPTGLAGRKRYNEQFF
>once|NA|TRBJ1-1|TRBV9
TGTGCCAGCAGCGTAGGGGGCTGGACTGAAGCTTTCTTT
CASSVGGWTEAFF
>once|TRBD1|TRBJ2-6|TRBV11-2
TGTGCCAGCAGCGAAGCCGGGACAGGGGTGGCTGGGGCCAACGTCCTGACTTTC
CASSEAGTGVAGANVLTF
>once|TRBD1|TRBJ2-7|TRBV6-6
TGTGCCAGCAGTCAGAGGGGGCCTTCCTACGAGCAGTACTTC
CASSQRGPSYEQYF
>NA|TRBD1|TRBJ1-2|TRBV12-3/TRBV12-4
TGTGCCACCTCCGTTGGGACAGGCTATGGCTACACCTTC
CATSVGTGYGYTF
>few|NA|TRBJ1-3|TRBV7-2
TGTGCCAGCAGCTTAGACGCGGGCACGGGAAACACCATATATTTT
CASSLDAGTGNTIYF
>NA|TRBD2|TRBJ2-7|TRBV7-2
TGTGCCAGCAGTCTGACTAGCGGGGTATACGAGCAGTACTTC
CASSLTSGVYEQYF
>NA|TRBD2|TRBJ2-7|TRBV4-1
TGCGCCAGCAGCCAAGATCATAGCGGGGGGGCCCACGAGCAGTACTTC
CASSQDHSGGAHEQYF
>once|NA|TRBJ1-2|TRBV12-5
TGTGCTAGTGGTTTGGTACGGGAAGCCTATGGCTACACCTTC
CASGLVREAYGYTF
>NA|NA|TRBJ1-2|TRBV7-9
TGTGCCAGCAGCCTCGACCAGGGATGGGGCTACACCTTC
CASSLDQGWGYTF
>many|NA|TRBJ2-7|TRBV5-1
TGCGCCAGCAGCTTGATCCCGACAGGCCTATACGAGCAGTACTTC
CASSLIPTGLYEQYF
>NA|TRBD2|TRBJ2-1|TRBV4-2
TGTGCCAGCAGCCAAGTCTCTAGCGGGGGTACCTACAATGAGCAGTTCTTC
CASSQVSSGGTYNEQFF
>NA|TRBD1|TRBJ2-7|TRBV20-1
TGCAGTGCTAGTTTGGACAGGGAATTGATTGAGCAGTACTTC
CSASLDRELIEQYF
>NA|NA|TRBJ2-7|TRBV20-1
TGCAGTGCTAGTCGGCGGGATACCTACGAGCAGTACTTC
CSASRRDTYEQYF